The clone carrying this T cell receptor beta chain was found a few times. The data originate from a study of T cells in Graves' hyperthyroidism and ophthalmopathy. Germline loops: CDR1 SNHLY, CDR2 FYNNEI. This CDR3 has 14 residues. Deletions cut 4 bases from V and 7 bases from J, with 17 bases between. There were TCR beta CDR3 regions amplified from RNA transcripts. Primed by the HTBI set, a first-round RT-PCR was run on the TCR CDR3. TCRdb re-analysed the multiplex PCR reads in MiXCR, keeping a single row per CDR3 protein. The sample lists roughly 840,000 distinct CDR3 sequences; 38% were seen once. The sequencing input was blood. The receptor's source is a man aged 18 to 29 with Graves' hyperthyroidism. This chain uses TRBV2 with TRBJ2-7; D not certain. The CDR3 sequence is CASSVVEGMGEQYF. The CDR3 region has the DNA TGTGCCAGCAGTGTGGTAGAAGGGATGGGGGAGCAGTACTTC.